The clone carrying this T cell receptor (beta chain) was detected only a few times. A junction boundary mismatches the germline segment, possibly from a read error. This entry belongs to a study of blood T cell repertoires in COVID-19. Across the study: Nucleic acid was either cDNA or gDNA, and it came from T cells, B-cell-depleted T cells, or PBMCs.

TCRdb's table, derived via immunoSEQ multiplex PCR, lists solely in-frame clones and lacks some. This sample has about 40,000 clones, with around three quarters found just once. What was sequenced was peripheral blood. This sequence was found in a woman of 80 years or more with acute or convalescent COVID-19.

The chain's CDR3 is CASSSTRGRGQKTQYF. The DNA for the CDR3 is TGTGCCAGTAGCTCTACCAGGGGCAGGGGGCAGAAGACCCAGTACTTC. The chain carries TRBV7-8 and TRBJ2-5; 8 nucleotides align to TRBD1. The CDR3 is 16 residues long. The V gene's germline CDR1 is SGHVS and CDR2 FQNEAQ.